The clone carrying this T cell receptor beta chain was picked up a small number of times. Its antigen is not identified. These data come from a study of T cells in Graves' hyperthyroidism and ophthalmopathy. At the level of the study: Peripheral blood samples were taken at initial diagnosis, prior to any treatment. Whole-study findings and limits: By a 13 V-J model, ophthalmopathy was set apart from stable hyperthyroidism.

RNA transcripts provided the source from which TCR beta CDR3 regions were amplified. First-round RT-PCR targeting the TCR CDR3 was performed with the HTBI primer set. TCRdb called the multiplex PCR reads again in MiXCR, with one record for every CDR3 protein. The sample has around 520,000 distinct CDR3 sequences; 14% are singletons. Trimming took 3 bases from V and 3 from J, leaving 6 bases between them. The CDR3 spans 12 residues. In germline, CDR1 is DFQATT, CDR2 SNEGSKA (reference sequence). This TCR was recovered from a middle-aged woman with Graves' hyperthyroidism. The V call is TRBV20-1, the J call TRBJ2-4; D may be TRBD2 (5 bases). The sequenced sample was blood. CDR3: CSASRDKNIQYF. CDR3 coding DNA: TGCAGTGCTAGCCGGGACAAAAACATTCAGTACTTC.